The 27 T cell receptor beta chains below come from one sample, sequenced in a study of T-cell memory formation after mild COVID-19. TCRdb recomputed calls from the 5' RACE reads with MiXCR, one row per CDR3 protein. The data hold 250,000 to 300,000 distinct CDR3 sequences, with around 15% observed a single time. Sequenced: PBMCs or a T cell subset sorted from them (not recorded which). These receptors originate from a man aged 18-30 years who had mild COVID-19 (a few samples of this study predate the infection). Cell type and time point are not known.

This clonotype was counted between two and nine times. This rearrangement joins TRBV5-1 to TRBJ2-5, with no clear D. Germline assignment: CDR1 SGHRS and CDR2 YFSETQ. The V end was cut by 2 bases, the J end by 3 bases, with 5 bases between. CDR3 length: 12 amino acids. CDR3 region: CASSLQKETQYF. CDR3 DNA: TGCGCCAGCAGCTTACAGAAAGAGACCCAGTACTTC.

This clonotype was observed at least ten times. V gene TRBV7-9 combines with J gene TRBJ2-1, with 12 bases lining up with TRBD2. Germline V gene data show CDR1 as SEHNR and CDR2 as FQNEAQ (reference sequence). The CDR3 totals 12 residues. Trimming cost V 5 bases and J 16 bases; bases outside gene matches: 6. CDR3 coding DNA: TGTGCCAGCAGCCCCGGACTAGCGGGGCTTTTCTTC. Protein sequence: CASSPGLAGLFF.

This clonotype came up a few times. This chain uses TRBV12-3 or TRBV12-4 with TRBJ1-1, with a tentative D call TRBD1 (5 bases). The CDR3 has 15 residues. V gave up 3 bases and J gave up 3 bases, with 14 bases separating them. The CDR3 DNA reads TGTGCCAGCAGTTTCAGGGCGTTGAAGGACACTGAAGCTTTCTTT. Its translation: CASSFRALKDTEAFF.

This rearrangement joins TRBV5-1 to TRBJ1-2; no firm D call. The CDR3 loop spans 14 amino acids. Germline-derived CDR1 and CDR2 are SGHRS and YFSETQ. With 4 bases removed from V and 3 bases from J, the gap between germline ends came to 13 bases. CDR3 residues: CASSLGRLDYGYTF. CDR3 nucleotide sequence: TGCGCCAGCAGCCTCGGACGGCTGGACTATGGCTACACCTTC. The whole variable domain, filled in from reference TRBV5-1 and TRBJ1-2, reads KAGVTQTPRYLIKTRGQQVTLSCSPISGHRSVSWYQQTPGQGLQFLFEYFSETQRNKGNFPGRFSGRQFSNSRSEMNVSTLELGDSALYLCASSLGRLDYGYTFGSGTRLTVV.

The chain employs TRBV6-5 and TRBJ1-2, with D possibly matching TRBD1 (6 bases). Deletions cut 0 bases from V and 5 bases from J, with 13 bases between. This CDR3 has 15 amino acids. CDR1 and CDR2 from the germline V gene are MNHEY and SVGAGI. The CDR3 DNA sequence: TGTGCCAGCAGTTACTCGGTTGCGGGGGCATATGGCTACACCTTC. Its translation is CASSYSVAGAYGYTF.

The genes are TRBV20-1 and TRBJ2-5, with TRBD1 matching 9 bases. CDR3 length: 14 amino acids. Trimming at V came to 4 bases and at J to 5 bases, leaving 8 bases not matched to a gene. Germline V gives CDR1 DFQATT, CDR2 SNEGSKA (reference sequence). CDR3: CSATRDRARETQYF. Written as DNA, the CDR3 is TGCAGTGCTACCCGGGACAGGGCCCGGGAGACCCAGTACTTC.

This clonotype has more than one count but fewer than ten. The genes are TRBV7-9 and TRBJ2-1, with a weak D call TRBD1 (5 bases). The CDR3 loop spans 16 amino acids. The germline V gene encodes CDR1 SEHNR and CDR2 FQNEAQ (reference sequence). Trimming cost V 5 bases and J 6 bases, with 20 bases left between them. The CDR3 reads CASSPTVDSRGNEQFF. Here the CDR3 DNA reads TGTGCCAGCAGCCCAACGGTGGATTCAAGGGGCAATGAGCAGTTCTTC. Drawing the rest from reference TRBV7-9 and TRBJ2-1, the complete variable domain is DTGVSQNPRHKITKRGQNVTFRCDPISEHNRLYWYRQTLGQGPEFLTYFQNEAQLEKSRLLSDRFSAERPKGSFSTLEIQRTEQGDSAMYLCASSPTVDSRGNEQFFGPGTRLTVL.

Worth noting for this clonotype: This may be a read error, as it is one base from a much larger clone. The chain is built from TRBV6-5 and TRBJ2-5; 12 bases agree with TRBD2. The CDR3 is made up of 18 amino acids. Trimming removed 6 bases from V and 2 bases from J; junction bases left unmatched: 13. Germline CDR1 is MNHEY and CDR2 is SVGAGI. This chain's CDR3 is CASRPGPSGGAFQETQYF. DNA for the CDR3: TGTGCCAGCAGACCCGGGCCTAGCGGGGGGGCCTTTCAAGAGACCCAGTACTTC.

In its sample, this clonotype was seen a few times. The chain carries TRBV5-1 and TRBJ2-3; no clear D gene. The V gene's germline CDR1 is SGHRS and CDR2 YFSETQ. Trimming cost V 1 base and J 0 bases, with 9 bases left between them. The CDR3 covers 15 residues. CDR3: CASSLSVGSTDTQYF. CDR3 nucleotides: TGCGCCAGCAGCTTGAGTGTCGGGAGCACAGATACGCAGTATTTT. The full variable domain, with the rest looked up from reference TRBV5-1 and TRBJ2-3, is KAGVTQTPRYLIKTRGQQVTLSCSPISGHRSVSWYQQTPGQGLQFLFEYFSETQRNKGNFPGRFSGRQFSNSRSEMNVSTLELGDSALYLCASSLSVGSTDTQYFGPGTRLTVL.

The chain is built from TRBV7-8 and TRBJ1-2; tentatively, D is TRBD1 (6 bases). Germline loops: CDR1 SGHVS, CDR2 FQNEAQ. V was shortened by 5 bases and J by 2 bases, with 15 bases between the two germline ends. The CDR3 is 15 residues long. The CDR3 here is CASSVRGVGNYGYTF. In DNA form, the CDR3 reads TGTGCCAGCAGCGTCAGGGGAGTCGGAAACTATGGCTACACCTTC.

This chain connects TRBV20-1 to TRBJ2-3; weak D call: TRBD2 (5 bases). CDR3 length: 13 residues. CDR1 is DFQATT and CDR2 is SNEGSKA in the germline V gene (reference sequence). V shed 4 bases and J shed 2 bases, with 10 bases lying between them. The CDR3 DNA is TGCAGTGCTATTAGCGTCGTCACAGATACGCAGTATTTT. Its translation is CSAISVVTDTQYF.

This clonotype was counted only a few times. The chain links TRBV5-1 to TRBJ1-4, with 8 bases that match TRBD1. The CDR3 contains 15 residues. Per the germline V gene, CDR1 is SGHRS and CDR2 is YFSETQ. V shed 0 bases, J shed 5 bases, and the junction held 3 bases outside the gene matches. CDR3 bases: TGCGCCAGCAGCTTGGGGACAGGGAAGAATGAAAAACTGTTTTTT. This gives the protein CASSLGTGKNEKLFF.

The CDR3 protein is CASSQEAPLTF. CDR3 sequence (DNA): TGTGCCAGCAGCCAAGAGGCACCTCTCACCTTC. This chain links TRBV4-2 with TRBJ1-2; D gene ambiguous. V dropped 0 bases and J dropped 13 bases, with 9 bases sitting between them. The length of the CDR3 is 11 residues. The germline CDR1 and CDR2 sequences are LGHNA and YNFKEQ.

The rearrangement uses TRBV5-1 and TRBJ2-1, with unresolved D. The CDR3 runs to 13 residues. Germline values: CDR1 SGHRS, CDR2 YFSETQ. Trimming took off 4 bases at V and 7 bases at J, with 12 bases between the two ends. The CDR3 DNA is TGCGCCAGCAGCGTTTCCTATCCGAATGAGCAGTTCTTC. Translated: CASSVSYPNEQFF.

The chain combines TRBV20-1 with TRBJ2-1, with D tentatively TRBD1 (6 bases). The V gene's germline CDR1 is DFQATT and CDR2 SNEGSKA (reference sequence). The CDR3 is 15 amino acids. V was trimmed by 6 bases and J by 4 bases, leaving 19 bases between them. The CDR3 here is CSAGRGHSSYNEQFF. CDR3 DNA sequence: TGCAGTGCCGGCAGGGGACACTCTTCTTACAATGAGCAGTTCTTC.

The chain has TRBV5-4 and TRBJ1-5; D is unresolved. This CDR3 has 14 amino acids. CDR1 is SGHNT, CDR2 YYREEE, per germline (reference sequence). Trimming took off 1 base at V and 3 bases at J, with 8 bases between the two ends. CDR3 in DNA: TGTGCCAGCAGCTTGACGGGCACCAATCAGCCCCAGCATTTT. Translated: CASSLTGTNQPQHF.

Here the CDR3 reads CASSSSGPLHF. In nucleotides, the CDR3 is TGTGCCAGCAGCTCCAGTGGGCCCCTCCACTTT. V is TRBV7-9 and J is TRBJ1-6; D not certain. Germline V lookup: CDR1 SEHNR, CDR2 FQNEAQ (reference sequence). Trimming removed 4 bases at V and 13 bases at J, with 8 bases between. This CDR3 has 11 amino acids.

V and J are TRBV4-3 and TRBJ2-3; TRBD2 might be the D (6 bases). Germline V lookup: CDR1 LGHNA, CDR2 YSLEER. The ends were cut back, 2 bases at V and 3 bases at J, with 9 bases in the middle. The CDR3 has 14 residues. The CDR3 region has the DNA TGCGCCAGCAGCCAACGCGGGGAAACAGATACGCAGTATTTT. Translating gives CASSQRGETDTQYF.

This clonotype was detected only a few times. The CDR3 loop is CSVEGLARGNEQFF. CDR3 nucleotides: TGCAGCGTTGAGGGACTAGCCCGAGGCAATGAGCAGTTCTTC. The V and J genes are TRBV29-1 and TRBJ2-1; 9 nucleotides agree with TRBD2. Trimming took 3 bases from V and 6 from J; bases not matched to a gene: 6. Germline loops: CDR1 SQVTM, CDR2 ANQGSEA. This CDR3 is 14 amino acids long.

This clonotype was counted between two and nine times. The chain links TRBV18 to TRBJ2-5; no clear D gene. The V end lost 2 bases, the J end lost 0 bases, and 10 bases lay between the germline ends. Germline CDR1 and CDR2: KGHSH and LQKENI. This CDR3 region has 15 residues. CDR3 in DNA: TGTGCCAGCTCACCAGGCTCGGGCTACCAAGAGACCCAGTACTTC. Its protein product is CASSPGSGYQETQYF.

The sample holds a few counts of this clonotype. This chain uses TRBV24-1 with TRBJ2-1; D is possibly TRBD1 (6 bases). V lost 3 bases and J lost 3, with 8 bases in between. This CDR3 is 14 amino acids long. Germline CDR1 and CDR2: KGHDR and SFDVKD. CDR3 nucleotides: TGTGCCACCAGTGATCTGACAGGCTACAATGAGCAGTTCTTC. Translated: CATSDLTGYNEQFF.

J is TRBJ1-5 and V is TRBV28; weak D call: TRBD1 (5 bases). V dropped 7 bases and J dropped 7 bases, with 14 bases sitting between them. There are 13 residues in the CDR3. Germline CDR1 reads MDHEN; CDR2 reads SYDVKM. The CDR3 DNA reads TGTGCCAGCAACCTGGGGGGACTACAGCCCCAGCATTTT. This translates into CASNLGGLQPQHF.

This chain uses TRBV20-1 with TRBJ1-2; 8 nucleotides align to TRBD1. Per the germline V gene, CDR1 is DFQATT and CDR2 is SNEGSKA (reference sequence). The CDR3 is 15 amino acids. Trimming cost V 3 bases and J 8 bases; bases outside gene matches: 14. Here the CDR3 DNA reads TGCAGTGCTAGTCTCCCCGGACAGGGCGGATTGGGCTACACCTTC. Translating gives CSASLPGQGGLGYTF.

The V and J genes are TRBV4-3 and TRBJ2-3; 13 bases align to TRBD2. Germline loops: CDR1 LGHNA, CDR2 YSLEER. The CDR3 spans 16 residues. Trimming took 1 base from V and 6 from J; bases not matched to a gene: 4. The CDR3 sequence is CASSQGTSGGWDTQYF. The CDR3 DNA reads TGCGCCAGCAGCCAAGGGACTAGCGGGGGCTGGGATACGCAGTATTTT.

DNA for the CDR3: TGTGCCAGCAGTCCGGGACTAGCGGGGGGCCCTCGTGGCACCGGGGAGCTGTTTTTT. Encoded protein: CASSPGLAGGPRGTGELFF. The chain joins TRBV27 to TRBJ2-2, with 15 bases that match TRBD2. The CDR3 contains 19 residues. The V gene end was trimmed by 5 bases and the J gene end by 4 bases; junction bases not matched to a gene: 11. The germline V gene has CDR1 MNHEY and CDR2 SMNVEV (reference sequence).

There are many counts of this clonotype. The V gene is TRBV7-9, the J gene TRBJ2-2, with 7 bases lining up with TRBD1. Germline V gene data show CDR1 as SEHNR and CDR2 as FQNEAQ (reference sequence). With V trimmed by 5 bases and J by 4 bases, 1 base remained unmatched. The CDR3 consists of 13 residues. CDR3 sequence reads: CASSRTGTGELFF. For the CDR3, the DNA is TGTGCCAGCAGCCGGACAGGCACCGGGGAGCTGTTTTTT.

V and J are TRBV6-1 and TRBJ1-1; D gene uncertain. CDR1 and CDR2 from the germline V gene are MNHNS and SASEGT. The CDR3 runs 14 residues. V was clipped by 7 bases and J by 1 base, with 13 bases between them. CDR3 loop: CASKAPNTNTEAFF. The DNA of the CDR3 is TGTGCCAGCAAAGCCCCAAATACGAACACTGAAGCTTTCTTT.